One and the same sample provided the 30 T cell receptor beta chains below, sequenced in a study of cytomegalovirus exposure and HLA in healthy donors. PCR used 60 Vbeta primers and 13 Jbeta primers. Some clones are missing from TCRdb's copy, which holds only in-frame ones; the method was immunoSEQ multiplex PCR. The table records roughly 99,000 clones, about three quarters of them present only once. The sequenced sample consisted of PBMCs. The receptors stem from a man younger than 45 in good health and CMV-seronegative.

V usage is TRBV9 and J usage is TRBJ2-3, with 15 bases lining up with TRBD2. The CDR3 totals 16 residues. Germline values: CDR1 SGDLS, CDR2 YYNGEE. V lost 3 bases to trimming and J lost 4 bases; unmatched junction nucleotides: 3. In DNA form, the CDR3 reads TGTGCCAGCAGCGCCAGGACTAGCGGGAGGGCAGATACGCAGTATTTT. Translating it yields CASSARTSGRADTQYF. Variable domain in full (rest from reference TRBV9 and TRBJ2-3): DSGVTQTPKHLITATGQRVTLRCSPRSGDLSVYWYQQSLDQGLQFLIQYYNGEERAKGNILERFSAQQFPDLHSELNLSSLELGDSALYFCASSARTSGRADTQYFGPGTRLTVL.

As for this clone: The junction departs from germline at one end; a sequencing error may be responsible. The chain joins TRBV7-9 to TRBJ2-7; 10 bases are a match to TRBD2. CDR3 size: 17 residues. Germline-derived CDR1 and CDR2 are SEHNR and FQNEAQ (reference sequence). DNA of the CDR3: TGTTCCAGCAGCTTAACGCTAGCGGGGGATTTCTCCTACGAGCAGTACTTC. Translating it yields CSSSLTLAGDFSYEQYF.

The CDR3 spells CASRPAGTFNEQFF. The DNA for the CDR3 is TGTGCCAGCAGACCCGCCGGGACTTTCAATGAGCAGTTCTTC. This chain uses TRBV2 with TRBJ2-1; weak D call: TRBD2 (6 bases). CDR1 SNHLY and CDR2 FYNNEI come from the germline V gene. The CDR3 extends over 14 amino acids. Trimming cost V 6 bases and J 6 bases, with 15 bases left between them.

This chain connects TRBV14 to TRBJ2-7; unclear D gene. CDR3 length: 14 residues. Germline CDR1 SGHDN, CDR2 FVKESK. Trimming took off 1 base at V and 1 base at J, with 8 bases between the two ends. CDR3 sequence reads: CASSQVWQSYEQYF. In DNA, the CDR3 is TGTGCCAGCAGCCAAGTTTGGCAGTCCTACGAGCAGTACTTC. Complete variable domain (other parts from reference TRBV14 and TRBJ2-7): EAGVTQFPSHSVIEKGQTVTLRCDPISGHDNLYWYRRVMGKEIKFLLHFVKESKQDESGMPNNRFLAERTGGTYSTLKVQPAELEDSGVYFCASSQVWQSYEQYFGPGTRLTVT.

The V call is TRBV5-1, the J call TRBJ1-2, with 7 bases lining up with TRBD1. The CDR3 runs 17 residues. V gave up 1 base and J gave up 1 base; unmatched junction bases: 10. Per germline, CDR1 SGHRS and CDR2 YFSETQ. CDR3 nucleotides: TGCGCCAGCAGCTTGTACGGAGGACAGGAGGTTAACTATGGCTACACCTTC. Its translation: CASSLYGGQEVNYGYTF.

This sequence joins TRBV28 and TRBJ1-3; D is ambiguous. Germline lookup yields CDR1 MDHEN and CDR2 SYDVKM. This CDR3 has 14 residues. V shed 2 bases and J shed 0 bases, with 5 bases lying between them. Written as DNA, the CDR3 is TGTGCCAGCAGTTTAGGCCGCTCTGGAAACACCATATATTTT. This gives the protein CASSLGRSGNTIYF.

This chain links TRBV7-9 with TRBJ1-2, with D tentatively TRBD1 (6 bases). The CDR3 sequence is 19 residues long. V was pared by 5 bases and J by 4 bases, with 29 bases between. Germline CDR1 and CDR2: SEHNR and FQNEAQ (reference sequence). CDR3 residues: CASSGGGLGQTYNLYGYTF. The CDR3 DNA is TGTGCCAGCAGCGGAGGCGGTTTAGGACAGACGTACAACCTCTATGGCTACACCTTC. Variable domain in full (rest from reference TRBV7-9 and TRBJ1-2): DTGVSQNPRHKITKRGQNVTFRCDPISEHNRLYWYRQTLGQGPEFLTYFQNEAQLEKSRLLSDRFSAERPKGSFSTLEIQRTEQGDSAMYLCASSGGGLGQTYNLYGYTFGSGTRLTVV.

Here the CDR3 reads CASSLAYRDEQFF. In nucleotides, the CDR3 is TGTGCCAGCAGCTTAGCGTACAGGGATGAGCAGTTCTTC. The chain recombines TRBV7-3 with TRBJ2-1; weak D call: TRBD1 (6 bases). V gave up 2 bases and J gave up 8 bases, with 10 bases separating them. CDR3 length equals 13 residues. Germline CDR1 is SGHTA and CDR2 is FQGTGA.

This clone has more than one count but fewer than ten. CDR3 nucleotides: TGTGCCAGAAGTAACCGGGACAAGGGAGAAAAACTGTTTTTT. It specifies CARSNRDKGEKLFF. The chain couples TRBV5-3 to TRBJ1-4, with D possibly being TRBD1 (6 bases). TRBV5-3 counts as an open reading frame of uncertain function. The CDR3 has 14 amino acids. Trimming shortened V by 5 bases and J by 8 bases, and 16 bases separated the two germline ends.

This clone has more than one count but fewer than ten. The J gene is TRBJ1-6, the V gene TRBV7-8; 9 nucleotides agree with TRBD1. CDR1 and CDR2 from the germline V gene are SGHVS and FQNEAQ. Trimming cost V 6 bases and J 10 bases; bases outside gene matches: 10. There are 15 residues in the CDR3. CDR3 nucleotides: TGTGCCAGCAGGACCGGGACAGGGCTTGGGTCACCCCTCCACTTT. This codes for CASRTGTGLGSPLHF. Combining the CDR3 with reference TRBV7-8 and TRBJ1-6 gives the whole variable domain GAGVSQSPRYKVAKRGQDVALRCDPISGHVSLFWYQQALGQGPEFLTYFQNEAQLDKSGLPSDRFFAERPEGSVSTLKIQRTQQEDSAVYLCASRTGTGLGSPLHFGNGTRLTVT.

The chain has TRBV6-1 and TRBJ2-3; possible D gene TRBD1, 5 bases. The germline V gene encodes CDR1 MNHNS and CDR2 SASEGT. The CDR3 has 16 residues. V lost 3 bases and J 0 bases, leaving 13 bases between the germline ends. DNA for the CDR3: TGTGCCAGCAGTGATTACAGGCATTCCAGCACAGATACGCAGTATTTT. Translation: CASSDYRHSSTDTQYF.

The chain combines TRBV19 with TRBJ2-7; TRBD1 matches at 8 bases. Germline CDR1 is LNHDA and CDR2 is SQIVND (reference sequence). The CDR3 is 14 amino acids. V shed 1 base, J shed 2 bases, and the junction held 1 base outside the gene matches. In nucleotides, the CDR3 is TGTGCCAGTAGTATAGGGACAGGGACCTACGAGCAGTACTTC. It encodes CASSIGTGTYEQYF.

This clone was found once. The rearrangement uses TRBV27 and TRBJ1-2, with TRBD1 as a possible D gene (6 bases). CDR1 and CDR2 from the germline V gene are MNHEY and SMNVEV (reference sequence). This CDR3 has 15 residues. V lost 5 bases and J 0 bases, leaving 13 bases between the germline ends. The CDR3 DNA reads TGTGCCAGCAGTCCCCAACAGGGTGCTAACTATGGCTACACCTTC. Translation: CASSPQQGANYGYTF.

The V and J genes are TRBV25-1 and TRBJ2-3; 12 bases agree with TRBD2. CDR1 is MGHDK, CDR2 SYGVNS, per germline. Unmatched junction bases numbered 5, after V lost 5 bases and J lost 2 bases. The length of the CDR3 is 16 residues. The CDR3 bases are TGTGCCAGCAGTAAGGGACTAGCGGGCCACACAGATACGCAGTATTTT. Translated: CASSKGLAGHTDTQYF.

The rearrangement joins TRBV4-1 to TRBJ1-5, with no clear D. CDR3 length equals 16 residues. From germline, CDR1 is MGHRA and CDR2 YSYEKL. Trimming took off 0 bases at V and 2 bases at J, with 11 bases between the two ends. CDR3 residues: CASSQEEGIRNQPQHF. CDR3 sequence (DNA): TGCGCCAGCAGCCAAGAAGAGGGAATACGCAATCAGCCCCAGCATTTT.

The chain combines TRBV20-1 with TRBJ2-5; D is unresolved. The CDR3 extends over 10 amino acids. Germline-derived CDR1 and CDR2 are DFQATT and SNEGSKA (reference sequence). V was shortened by 8 bases and J by 4 bases, with 8 bases between the two germline ends. The CDR3 sequence is CSQSPETQYF. The CDR3 DNA reads as TGCAGTCAGTCCCCAGAGACCCAGTACTTC.

This CDR3 is CASSLGARRGESQYF. The CDR3 region has the DNA TGTGCCAGCAGCCTTGGGGCGAGGCGGGGGGAGTCCCAGTACTTC. The chain has TRBV9 and TRBJ2-5, with 8 bases fitting TRBD2. The V segment lost 4 bases and the J segment 9 bases; nucleotides outside the gene matches: 14. The germline V gene encodes CDR1 SGDLS and CDR2 YYNGEE. The CDR3 spans 15 residues.

The chain couples TRBV7-9 to TRBJ1-5; D is unclear. Trimming took off 1 base at V and 6 bases at J, with 19 bases between the two ends. Looked up from germline, CDR1 is SEHNR and CDR2 is FQNEAQ (reference sequence). The CDR3 totals 17 residues. CDR3 nucleotides: TGTGCCAGCAGCTTAGTCAGTGGCACCAACCGCGGTCAGCCCCAGCATTTT. Amino acids: CASSLVSGTNRGQPQHF.

The CDR3 spells CASSPPGTSDYQETQYF. DNA for the CDR3: TGTGCCAGCAGCCCGCCAGGGACTAGCGATTACCAAGAGACCCAGTACTTC. The chain links TRBV7-9 to TRBJ2-5; TRBD2 agrees at 10 bases. Germline values: CDR1 SEHNR, CDR2 FQNEAQ (reference sequence). The junction had 9 bases not matched to a gene; V was cut back by 5 bases and J by 0 bases. CDR3 length: 17 residues.

This chain connects TRBV9 to TRBJ2-5; 8 nucleotides agree with TRBD2. The end of the DNA fits TRBJ2-7 better, so the J call may be wrong. The CDR3 consists of 16 residues. Germline loops: CDR1 SGDLS, CDR2 YYNGEE. The CDR3 coding sequence is TGTGCCAGCAGCGTACGGGAGGGGGTTTCGTCCTACGAGCAGTACTTC. This codes for CASSVREGVSSYEQYF.

The chain employs TRBV5-1 and TRBJ2-7; TRBD1 matches at 10 bases. The CDR3 is 17 residues long. J was trimmed by 5 bases and V by 0 bases; bases with no gene match: 11. Germline lookup yields CDR1 SGHRS and CDR2 YFSETQ. The CDR3 coding sequence is TGCGCCAGCAGCTTGGGTCGACCGGACAGGGGGTTCGACGAGCAGTACTTC. Its protein product is CASSLGRPDRGFDEQYF. Full variable domain (rest looked up from reference TRBV5-1 and TRBJ2-7): KAGVTQTPRYLIKTRGQQVTLSCSPISGHRSVSWYQQTPGQGLQFLFEYFSETQRNKGNFPGRFSGRQFSNSRSEMNVSTLELGDSALYLCASSLGRPDRGFDEQYFGPGTRLTVT.

V usage is TRBV4-1 and J usage is TRBJ2-5; D might be TRBD2 (6 bases). The J call may be mistaken, given a closer DNA end match to TRBJ2-7. Germline V gene sequence: CDR1 MGHRA, CDR2 YSYEKL. The CDR3 is made up of 18 amino acids. The CDR3 bases are TGCGCCAGCAGCCAAGTCTTCAGGGAACGGGGGAGCTCCTACGAGCAGTACTTC. Protein: CASSQVFRERGSSYEQYF.

V usage is TRBV5-1 and J usage is TRBJ1-5; 8 positions match TRBD1. The CDR3 totals 14 residues. The V gene end was trimmed by 4 bases and the J gene end by 5 bases; junction bases not matched to a gene: 5. Germline CDR1 reads SGHRS; CDR2 reads YFSETQ. For the CDR3, the DNA is TGCGCCAGCAGCGAAGGACAGGGTGATCAGCCCCAGCATTTT. This sequence encodes CASSEGQGDQPQHF.

This chain's CDR3 is CASSPGGDKQFF. CDR3 DNA sequence: TGTGCCAGCAGTCCGGGGGGAGATAAGCAGTTCTTC. The V call is TRBV6-6, the J call TRBJ2-1, with 7 bases that match TRBD2. The CDR3 is 12 residues long. Germline lookup yields CDR1 MNHNY and CDR2 SVGAGI (reference sequence). V gave up 5 bases and J gave up 11 bases; unmatched junction bases: 6.

The CDR3 spells CASSPAAGSSYNEQFF. The CDR3, as DNA: TGTGCCAGCAGCCCTGCGGCGGGGAGCTCCTACAATGAGCAGTTCTTC. The V call is TRBV7-3, the J call TRBJ2-1, with D possibly matching TRBD2 (6 bases). This CDR3 comprises 16 residues. Germline V gene data show CDR1 as SGHTA and CDR2 as FQGTGA. V shed 5 bases and J shed 0 bases, with 14 bases lying between them.

The rearrangement joins TRBV6-1 to TRBJ2-3; weak D call: TRBD2 (6 bases). V lost 1 base, J lost 2 bases, and 10 bases lay in between. The CDR3 length is 15 residues. From germline, CDR1 is MNHNS and CDR2 SASEGT. CDR3 coding DNA: TGTGCCAGCAGTGAAGTGTCGGGGGTCACAGATACGCAGTATTTT. Encoded protein: CASSEVSGVTDTQYF.

This clone was observed a few times. CDR3 in DNA: TGCGCCAGCAGAGGACAGTCTGGGGGCACAGATACGCAGTATTTT. Translated: CASRGQSGGTDTQYF. The V call is TRBV10-2, the J call TRBJ2-3, with D perhaps matching TRBD1 (6 bases). Germline CDR1 WSHSY, CDR2 SAAADI. Trimming left V 6 bases short and J 1 base short, with 14 bases between. The CDR3 spans 15 residues.

The chain couples TRBV27 to TRBJ2-6, with D maybe TRBD2 (6 bases). CDR3 length: 16 residues. Germline V gives CDR1 MNHEY, CDR2 SMNVEV (reference sequence). V shed 5 bases and J shed 0 bases, with 11 bases lying between them. The CDR3 coding sequence is TGTGCCAGCAGTCCGCGGGGTACCTCTGGGGCCAACGTCCTGACTTTC. Protein product: CASSPRGTSGANVLTF.

The chain links TRBV2 to TRBJ2-5; D possibly corresponds to TRBD2 (5 bases). The CDR3 spans 11 residues. CDR1 and CDR2 from the germline V gene are SNHLY and FYNNEI. The germline V and J ends were trimmed by 8 bases and 5 bases, with 9 bases remaining between them. The CDR3 bases are TGTGCCAGCGACGGCGGGGAGACCCAGTACTTC. It is translated as CASDGGETQYF.

The chain couples TRBV6-5 to TRBJ1-2; 10 positions agree with TRBD1. This CDR3 region has 13 residues. Germline assignment: CDR1 MNHEY and CDR2 SVGAGI. Trimming cost V 6 bases and J 12 bases; bases outside gene matches: 10. The CDR3 DNA follows: TGTGCCAGCAGCCCATCCGGGACAGGGGTCCACACCTTC. Encoded protein: CASSPSGTGVHTF.